This T cell receptor (beta chain) is drawn from a study of blood T cell repertoires in COVID-19. Study-wide context: T cells, B-cell-depleted T cells, or PBMCs provided the cDNA or gDNA that served as material.

Methods used by the authors: Reference gene primer amplification gave nucleated cell count estimates. Only in-frame clones appear in the TCRdb table, and some are missing; sequencing was by immunoSEQ multiplex PCR. Clonal size and the V and J genes are those of that table, whereas D and trimming came from the DNA. In the table there are about 240,000 clones, approximately 86% of which are singletons. Germline V gene sequence: CDR1 LNHDA, CDR2 SQIVND (reference sequence). The ends were cut back, 7 bases at V and 0 bases at J, with 13 bases in the middle. The CDR3 length is 15 residues. The study drew participants aged about 18 to 95 years from approximately 23 US areas. Categorization into cohorts depended on clinical history that participants reported.

Sample: PBMCs or T cells enriched from blood (not recorded which). The TCR originated in a woman aged 40 to 55 with acute COVID-19. The rearrangement links TRBV19 to TRBJ1-5, with D possibly TRBD1 on 6 matching bases. The CDR3 loop reads CASTLGQYSNQPQHF. CDR3 coding DNA: TGTGCCAGTACCCTAGGACAGTATAGCAATCAGCCCCAGCATTTT.